Ten or more counts support the clone carrying this T cell receptor (beta chain). Its antigen is still unknown. This record belongs to a study of blood T cells in healthy people across ages. Findings of the study overall: Because donor CMV status was unknown, expanded clonotype changes were possibly confounded.

CDR1 is LGHNA and CDR2 is YNFKEQ in the germline V gene. Deletions cut 0 bases from V and 0 bases from J, with 9 bases between. The CDR3 extends over 17 amino acids. The second PCR ran roughly 7 to 11 cycles with a sample-barcoded 5' primer and J-beta primers. Each CDR3 protein gets one entry after TCRdb re-called the 5' RACE reads with MiXCR. The sample carries 750,000 to 950,000 distinct CDR3 sequences, about a quarter recorded once. These data were likewise used in another study, on T cells of mothers and their children. That source notes: In related and unrelated pairs alike, thymic selection shapes TCR recombination output, with inherited differences minor.

V and J are TRBV4-2 and TRBJ2-6; D gene ambiguous. This clonotype originated in a boy younger than 18 in good health. Sequencing used blood. This chain's CDR3 is CASSQDGQNSGANVLTF. CDR3 coding DNA: TGTGCCAGCAGCCAAGATGGGCAGAACTCTGGGGCCAACGTCCTGACTTTC.